A single sample gave rise to the 3 T cell receptor beta chains below, sequenced in a study of blood T cell repertoires in COVID-19. The data were produced by immunoSEQ multiplex PCR, yet TCRdb's version contains in-frame clones alone and is incomplete. The data contain 150,000 or so clones, less than 90% of them singletons. What was sequenced was peripheral blood. These TCRs come from a young man with active or convalescent COVID-19.

The table lists this clone with many counts. The chain uses TRBV19 and TRBJ1-5, with TRBD1 matching 9 bases. CDR1 and CDR2 from the germline V gene are LNHDA and SQIVND (reference sequence). J was trimmed by 6 bases and V by 5 bases; bases with no gene match: 2. This CDR3 contains 13 residues. The CDR3 loop reads CASSGQGSQPQHF. The CDR3 bases are TGTGCCAGTAGTGGACAGGGGAGTCAGCCCCAGCATTTT. Together with reference TRBV19 and TRBJ1-5, the CDR3 gives the full variable domain: DGGITQSPKYLFRKEGQNVTLSCEQNLNHDAMYWYRQDPGQGLRLIYYSQIVNDFQKGDIAEGYSVSREKKESFPLTVTSAQKNPTAFYLCASSGQGSQPQHFGDGTRLSIL.

The genes are TRBV9 and TRBJ2-3; TRBD2 aligns across 12 bases. With V trimmed by 0 bases and J by 3 bases, 8 bases remained unmatched. Germline CDR1 reads SGDLS; CDR2 reads YYNGEE. The CDR3 runs to 18 residues. CDR3 amino acids: CASSVEGLAGLRTDTQYF. CDR3 sequence (DNA): TGTGCCAGCAGCGTAGAGGGACTAGCGGGCCTGAGGACAGATACGCAGTATTTT. The full variable domain, with the rest looked up from reference TRBV9 and TRBJ2-3, is DSGVTQTPKHLITATGQRVTLRCSPRSGDLSVYWYQQSLDQGLQFLIQYYNGEERAKGNILERFSAQQFPDLHSELNLSSLELGDSALYFCASSVEGLAGLRTDTQYFGPGTRLTVL.

This clone was seen a single time. V is TRBV2 and J is TRBJ2-2; 11 bases map to TRBD2. Germline CDR1 SNHLY, CDR2 FYNNEI. V dropped 8 bases and J dropped 1; count of bases not matched to a gene: 3. The CDR3 totals 15 residues. The CDR3 region is CASGGLAVNTGELFF. The CDR3 coding sequence is TGTGCCAGCGGGGGACTAGCGGTGAACACCGGGGAGCTGTTTTTT.